The 4 T cell receptor beta chains given below trace back to one sample, sequenced in a study of blood T cells in healthy people across ages. A second about 7 to 11 cycle PCR used barcoded and J-beta primers. TCRdb processed the 5' RACE reads anew with MiXCR; each CDR3 protein has one entry. The repertoire holds hundreds of thousands of distinct CDR3 sequences, with 29% as singletons. The sequenced sample consisted of blood. Receptors were obtained from a woman of 80 years or more in good health.

This clonotype has at least ten counts. The rearrangement joins TRBV12-3 or TRBV12-4 to TRBJ2-3; perhaps TRBD2 as D (7 bases). With 8 bases removed from V and 2 bases from J, the gap between germline ends came to 14 bases. The CDR3 runs 14 residues. The CDR3 loop reads CASRRGASTDTQYF. CDR3 DNA: TGTGCCAGCCGACGGGGGGCATCCACAGATACGCAGTATTTT.

The rearrangement joins TRBV20-1 to TRBJ2-1; possible D gene TRBD2, 5 bases. Trimming shortened V by 4 bases and J by 3 bases, and 16 bases separated the two germline ends. Germline CDR1 reads DFQATT; CDR2 reads SNEGSKA (reference sequence). CDR3 length: 15 residues. The CDR3: CSANPPLSGYNEQFF. The CDR3, as DNA: TGCAGTGCTAACCCCCCGTTGAGCGGCTACAATGAGCAGTTCTTC.

This clonotype was found a few times. One end of the junction is discordant with germline, which a read error may explain. V is TRBV4-1 and J is TRBJ2-1; the D call may be TRBD1 or TRBD2 (6 bases each). The DNA end favors TRBJ2-7, so the J call may be wrong. CDR3 size: 16 residues. The germline gives CDR1 MGHRA, CDR2 YSYEKL. CDR3 sequence reads: CASNQPRRGRDNEQYF. The CDR3 DNA reads as TGCGCCAGCAACCAACCCAGGCGGGGTAGGGACAATGAGCAGTACTTC.

This clonotype has at least ten counts. The CDR3: CSVEGRAYEQYF. The CDR3 DNA sequence: TGCAGCGTTGAGGGCAGGGCCTACGAGCAGTACTTC. The chain uses TRBV29-1 and TRBJ2-7; TRBD1 might be the D (5 bases). Trimming took off 3 bases at V and 2 bases at J, with 8 bases between the two ends. Germline CDR1 reads SQVTM; CDR2 reads ANQGSEA. The CDR3 is made up of 12 amino acids.